This T cell receptor (beta chain) was recorded in a study of T cell responses to AZD1222 COVID-19 vaccine (dated by TCRdb to the early 2020s). For the wider study: A total of 230 to 250 trial participants underwent TCR sequencing, of whom 207 received two doses of AZD1222 and about 26 received two doses of the MenACWY control vaccine. Enrollment into the trials was organized by age into subgroups of 18-55, 56-69 and 70-plus years, and those subgroups contained roughly 150, 30 and 60 TCR-sequenced participants, respectively.

A single count supports this clone. Its target antigen remains unknown. One base away there is no much larger clone; base qualities are not given. CDR1 and CDR2, looked up from the germline V gene, are MNHEY and SVGAGI. The V end gives up 6 bases and the J end 5 bases, leaving 9 bases in the junction not matched to a gene. The CDR3 starts with the cysteine, ends with the phenylalanine, and has 14 residues. CDR3 DNA only is kept here, 42 bases in frame from base 1. The CDR3 regions of human TCRbeta chains were subjected to immunosequencing. Under the source paper's analysis protocol: Repertoire TCRs were checked for matches against a reference library of SARS-CoV-2-specific TCRs that had been generated using the MIRA antigen-specificity platform. Breadth was defined as the fraction of unique TCRs that were SARS-CoV-2-associated. Depth was defined as the fraction of total T cells that were SARS-CoV-2-associated. Using the MIRA data, each spike-specific TCR was mapped to the spike region that the TCR reacts to and placed in a CD4 or CD8 class. Log10-transformed breadth and depth values were compared by one-way ANOVA with Sidak's multiple comparisons tests. TCRdb carries this immuneACCESS record with in-frame sequences only. Its versions omit some clonotypes, under half of them owing to an unresolved V gene in the studies checked, with the rest unexplained. The DNA was the basis for D and trimming; V, J and clone size are from that table. Here the sample has approximately 120,000 clones; around 80% occur a single time. About 27% of the sample is taken by the ten largest.

Study-wide findings and limitations: The 56-69-year group was small, and its depth increase did not reach significance, likely because of low power. Conclusions about previously exposed vaccinees were limited because only 6 or 7 AZD1222 recipients were SARS-CoV-2 seropositive at baseline. A significant rise in spike-specific TCR breadth and depth was observed after two AZD1222 doses relative to day 0 and relative to MenACWY recipients. Because no day 14 peak-response samples were available, the repertoires could be characterized only after the peak T cell response. Epitopes outside the regions mutated in the B.1.351 and B.1.1.7 variants were reportedly recognized by nearly half of the unique spike-specific TCRs. Participants were mostly white British, with more females than males. The authors suggested clonal diversity may have been underestimated. The whole spike protein was spanned by vaccine-associated CD4 TCRs, and dominant responses were seen in regions 160-218 and 743-854.

Taken with the paper, the label for time point translates to: about 28 days (+/-7) after the second vaccine dose. AZD1222 recipients with second doses at about 4 weeks or about 12 weeks were pooled, because spike-specific TCR depth and breadth did not differ between schedules. The vaccinee samples were drawn from two UK trials, COV001 and COV002, one of which was a single-blind randomized controlled phase 2/3 trial testing AZD1222 (ChAdOx1 nCoV-19) in healthy adults. For TCRbeta chain sequencing, PBMC samples from trial participants were taken at day 0 and at day 28 after the second dose. This sequence originates from an adult who received the AZD1222 COVID-19 vaccine. This sample comprised peripheral blood, obtained 28 days after the second AZD1222 dose. Recombination linked TRBV6-5 to TRBJ1-2, with 7 bases aligning to TRBD1. The CDR3 region has the sequence CASSSYQTGYGYTF. The DNA sequence is as follows: TGTGCCAGCAGCTCCTACCAGACAGGGTATGGCTACACCTTC.